This T cell receptor beta chain came from a study of T cells expressing NK-cell markers. TCRdb re-called the 5' RACE reads; every CDR3 protein appears as one record, without DNA. This sample carries some 440,000 distinct CDR3 sequences, with 1.4% going to the ten biggest clones. Looked up from germline, CDR1 is MNHEY and CDR2 is SVGAGI. The CDR3 is 13 residues long. The chain joins TRBV6-5 to TRBJ1-1. The sample taken for sequencing was blood T cells: a sorted CD56 or NKG2C T cell subset, CD4+ or CD8+ T cells, or bulk PBMC T cells (not recorded which). The TCR was taken from a woman aged 45-60 years in good health. The CDR3 region is CASNDQLNTEAFF.